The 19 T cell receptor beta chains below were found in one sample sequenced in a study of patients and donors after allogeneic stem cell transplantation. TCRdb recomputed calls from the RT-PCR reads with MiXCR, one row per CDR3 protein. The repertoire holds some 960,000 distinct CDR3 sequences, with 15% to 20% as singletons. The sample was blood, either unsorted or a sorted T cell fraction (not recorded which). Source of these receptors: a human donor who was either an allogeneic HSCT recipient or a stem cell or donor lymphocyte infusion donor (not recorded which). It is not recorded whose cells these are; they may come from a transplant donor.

The CDR3 nucleotides are TGTGCCAGCAGCTTAGGGCTCCGGGACGGAGGCAATGAGCAGTTCTTC. Translation gives CASSLGLRDGGNEQFF. The chain carries TRBV7-9 and TRBJ2-1; D may be TRBD1 or TRBD2 (5 bases each). The germline V gene encodes CDR1 SEHNR and CDR2 FQNEAQ (reference sequence). V lost 1 base and J lost 6, with 16 bases in between. The CDR3 length is 16 residues.

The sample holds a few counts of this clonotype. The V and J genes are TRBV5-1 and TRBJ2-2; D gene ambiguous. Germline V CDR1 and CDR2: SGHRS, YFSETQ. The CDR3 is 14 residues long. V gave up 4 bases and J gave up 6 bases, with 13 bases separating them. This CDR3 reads CASSGSRWAGELFF. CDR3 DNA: TGCGCCAGCAGCGGGTCTAGATGGGCCGGGGAGCTGTTTTTT. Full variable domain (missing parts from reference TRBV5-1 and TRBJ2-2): KAGVTQTPRYLIKTRGQQVTLSCSPISGHRSVSWYQQTPGQGLQFLFEYFSETQRNKGNFPGRFSGRQFSNSRSEMNVSTLELGDSALYLCASSGSRWAGELFFGEGSRLTVL.

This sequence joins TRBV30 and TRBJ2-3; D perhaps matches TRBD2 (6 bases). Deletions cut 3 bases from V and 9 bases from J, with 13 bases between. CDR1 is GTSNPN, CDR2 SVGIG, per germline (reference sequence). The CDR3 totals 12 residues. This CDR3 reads CAWSARGRTQYF. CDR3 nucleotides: TGTGCCTGGAGCGCCAGAGGGAGGACGCAGTATTTT.

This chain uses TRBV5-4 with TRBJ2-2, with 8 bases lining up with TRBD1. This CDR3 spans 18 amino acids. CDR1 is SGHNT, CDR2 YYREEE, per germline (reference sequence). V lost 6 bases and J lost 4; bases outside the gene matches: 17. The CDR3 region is CASTPQDRAPRSTGELFF. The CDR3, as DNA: TGTGCCAGCACGCCTCAGGACAGGGCCCCGAGGAGCACCGGGGAGCTGTTTTTT.

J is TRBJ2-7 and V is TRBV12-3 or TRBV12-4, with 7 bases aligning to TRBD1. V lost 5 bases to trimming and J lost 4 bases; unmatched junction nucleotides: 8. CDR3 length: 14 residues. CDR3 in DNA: TGTGCCAGCAGTGACAGGGCAGAAACGTACGAGCAGTACTTC. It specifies CASSDRAETYEQYF.

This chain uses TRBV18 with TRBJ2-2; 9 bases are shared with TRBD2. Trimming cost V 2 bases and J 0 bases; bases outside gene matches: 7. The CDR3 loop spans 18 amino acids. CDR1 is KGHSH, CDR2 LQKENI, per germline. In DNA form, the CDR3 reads TGTGCCAGCTCACCAAGGTCGCTAGCGGGATCGAACACCGGGGAGCTGTTTTTT. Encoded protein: CASSPRSLAGSNTGELFF.

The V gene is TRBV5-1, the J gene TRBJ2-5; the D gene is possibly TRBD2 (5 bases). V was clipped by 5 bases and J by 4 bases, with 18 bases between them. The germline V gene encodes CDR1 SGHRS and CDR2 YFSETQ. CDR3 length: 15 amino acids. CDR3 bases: TGCGCCAGCAGAATGACCGGGAATTTTCGAGAGACCCAGTACTTC. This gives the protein CASRMTGNFRETQYF. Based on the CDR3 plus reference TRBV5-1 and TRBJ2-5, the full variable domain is KAGVTQTPRYLIKTRGQQVTLSCSPISGHRSVSWYQQTPGQGLQFLFEYFSETQRNKGNFPGRFSGRQFSNSRSEMNVSTLELGDSALYLCASRMTGNFRETQYFGPGTRLLVL.

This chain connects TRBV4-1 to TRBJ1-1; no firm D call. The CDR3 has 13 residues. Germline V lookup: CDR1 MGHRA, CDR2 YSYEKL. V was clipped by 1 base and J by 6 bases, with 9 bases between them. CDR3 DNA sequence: TGCGCCAGCAGCCAAGTAGAACAACCTGAAGCTTTCTTT. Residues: CASSQVEQPEAFF.

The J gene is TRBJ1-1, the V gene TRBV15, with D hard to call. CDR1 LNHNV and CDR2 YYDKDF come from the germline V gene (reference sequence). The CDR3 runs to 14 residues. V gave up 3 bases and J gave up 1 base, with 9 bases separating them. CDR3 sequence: CATSRPERNTEAFF. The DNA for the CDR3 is TGTGCCACCAGCAGGCCGGAGAGGAACACTGAAGCTTTCTTT.

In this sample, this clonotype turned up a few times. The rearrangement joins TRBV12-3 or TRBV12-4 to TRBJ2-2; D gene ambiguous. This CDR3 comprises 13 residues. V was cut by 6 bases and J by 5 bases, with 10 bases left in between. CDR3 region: CASRPQSTGELFF. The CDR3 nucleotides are TGTGCCAGCAGACCTCAAAGTACCGGGGAGCTGTTTTTT.

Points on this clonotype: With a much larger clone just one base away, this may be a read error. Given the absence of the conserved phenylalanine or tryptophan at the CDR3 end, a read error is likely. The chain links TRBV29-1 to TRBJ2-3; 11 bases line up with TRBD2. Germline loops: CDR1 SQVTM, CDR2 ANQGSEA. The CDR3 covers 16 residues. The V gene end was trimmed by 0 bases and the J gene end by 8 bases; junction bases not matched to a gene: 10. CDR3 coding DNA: TGCAGCGTTGAAGATCTAGGGACTAGCGGTTGGGGTACGCAGTATTAT. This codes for CSVEDLGTSGWGTQYY.

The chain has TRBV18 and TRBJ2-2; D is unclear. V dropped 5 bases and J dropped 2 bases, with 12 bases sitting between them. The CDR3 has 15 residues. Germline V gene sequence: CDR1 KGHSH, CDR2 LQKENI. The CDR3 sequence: CASSSDTYNTGELFF. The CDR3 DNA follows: TGTGCCAGCTCATCTGACACCTACAACACCGGGGAGCTGTTTTTT.

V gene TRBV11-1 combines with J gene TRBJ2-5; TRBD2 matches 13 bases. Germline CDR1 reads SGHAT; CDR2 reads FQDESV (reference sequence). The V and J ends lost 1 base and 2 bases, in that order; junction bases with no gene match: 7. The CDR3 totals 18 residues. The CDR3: CASSLGRTSGRRQETQYF. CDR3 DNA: TGTGCCAGCAGCTTAGGGCGGACTAGCGGGAGACGGCAAGAGACCCAGTACTTC.

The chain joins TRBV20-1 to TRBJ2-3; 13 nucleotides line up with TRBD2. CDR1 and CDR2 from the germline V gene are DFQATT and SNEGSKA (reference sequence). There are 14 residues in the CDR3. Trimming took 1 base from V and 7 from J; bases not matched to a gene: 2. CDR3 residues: CSARVGTSGNTQYF. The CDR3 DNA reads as TGCAGTGCTAGAGTGGGGACTAGCGGGAATACGCAGTATTTT.

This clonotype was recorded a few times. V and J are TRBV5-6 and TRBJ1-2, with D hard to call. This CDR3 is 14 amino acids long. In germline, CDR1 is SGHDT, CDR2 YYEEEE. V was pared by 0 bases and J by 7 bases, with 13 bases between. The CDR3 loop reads CASSLVSEGRGYTF. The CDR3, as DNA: TGTGCCAGCAGCTTGGTTTCAGAGGGTCGTGGCTACACCTTC. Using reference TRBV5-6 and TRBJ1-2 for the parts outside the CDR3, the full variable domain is DAGVTQSPTHLIKTRGQQVTLRCSPKSGHDTVSWYQQALGQGPQFIFQYYEEEERQRGNFPDRFSGHQFPNYSSELNVNALLLGDSALYLCASSLVSEGRGYTFGSGTRLTVV.

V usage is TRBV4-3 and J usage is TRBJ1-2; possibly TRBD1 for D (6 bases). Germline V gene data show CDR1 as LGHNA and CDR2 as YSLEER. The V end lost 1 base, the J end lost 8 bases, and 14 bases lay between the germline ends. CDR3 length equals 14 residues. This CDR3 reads CASSQGNSGEGYTF. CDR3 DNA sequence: TGCGCCAGCAGCCAAGGAAACTCAGGGGAAGGCTACACCTTC.

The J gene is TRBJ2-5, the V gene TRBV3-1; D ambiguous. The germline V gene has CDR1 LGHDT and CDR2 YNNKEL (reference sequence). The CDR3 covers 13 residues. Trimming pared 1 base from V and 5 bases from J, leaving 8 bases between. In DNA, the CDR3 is TGTGCCAGCAGCCAAGGGGCAGCGGAGACCCAGTACTTC. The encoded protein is CASSQGAAETQYF.

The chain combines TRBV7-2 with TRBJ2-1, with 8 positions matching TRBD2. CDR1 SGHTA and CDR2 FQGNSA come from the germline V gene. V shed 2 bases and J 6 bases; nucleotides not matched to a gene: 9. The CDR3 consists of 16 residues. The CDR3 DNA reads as TGTGCCAGCAGCTTAAAGGGCGGCGGGGGGTCCAATGAGCAGTTCTTC. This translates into CASSLKGGGGSNEQFF. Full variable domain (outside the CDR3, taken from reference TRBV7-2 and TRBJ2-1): GAGVSQSPSNKVTEKGKDVELRCDPISGHTALYWYRQSLGQGLEFLIYFQGNSAPDKSGLPSDRFSAERTGGSVSTLTIQRTQQEDSAVYLCASSLKGGGGSNEQFFGPGTRLTVL.

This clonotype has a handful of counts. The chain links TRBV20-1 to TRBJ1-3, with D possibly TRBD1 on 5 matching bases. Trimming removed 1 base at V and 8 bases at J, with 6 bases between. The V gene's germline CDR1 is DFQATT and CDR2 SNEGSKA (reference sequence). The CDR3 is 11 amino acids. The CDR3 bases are TGCAGTGCTAGAGGGGGCGACACCATATATTTT. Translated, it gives CSARGGDTIYF.